This T cell receptor (beta chain) derives from a study of human T cells and chemical hapten exposure. This CDR3 is 14 amino acids long. Trimming took 8 bases from V and 4 from J, leaving 14 bases between them. Germline V gene data show CDR1 as MNHEY and CDR2 as SVGEGT. Time point meaning: patch test 2, 6 weeks after DPC sensitization. As for treatment: therapeutic diphenylcyclopropenone sensitization with weekly scalp DPC. Prior to application of each patch test, blood was drawn. Each CDR3 protein gets one entry after TCRdb re-called the RACE reads with MiXCR. The sample lists 35,000 to 45,000 distinct CDR3 sequences; 8% to 9% were seen once.

Source: whole blood, taken in connection with sensitization to the hapten diphenylcyclopropenone (DPC). The clonotype originates from a woman aged 40 to 50 with alopecia areata. Some clones in this sample may be carry-over from other donors' samples. V usage is TRBV6-2 or TRBV6-3 and J usage is TRBJ2-2; unclear D gene. CDR3 in amino acids: CASALMRITGELFF. DNA of the CDR3: TGTGCCAGCGCCCTTATGAGGATCACCGGGGAGCTGTTTTTT.